Sequencing of this T cell receptor beta chain was carried out in a study of response to subunit inactivated influenza vaccine. Study findings and constraints: Authors suggested few new T cells are recruited by each seasonal influenza vaccination.

TCRdb passed the RT-PCR reads through MiXCR, listing each CDR3 protein once. Counted here are 750,000 to 850,000 distinct CDR3 sequences, about 18% occurring once; the ten biggest clones make up about a tenth. This clonotype was counted a few times. Its antigen is still unknown. The TCR sequence derives from a man aged 45 to 65 who received an inactivated influenza vaccine. Here the sequenced sample was PBMCs from blood, taken 5 to 6 days after vaccination.

CDR3 protein: CATSDPTQSDHNEQFF. CDR3 DNA sequence: TGTGCCACCAGTGACCCGACCCAATCCGATCACAATGAGCAGTTCTTC. V gene TRBV24-1 combines with J gene TRBJ2-1; D remains ambiguous. Germline V CDR1 and CDR2: KGHDR, SFDVKD. CDR3 length: 16 residues. Between the trimmed V and J ends, which lost 4 bases and 5 bases, there was a span of 17 bases.